The clone carrying this T cell receptor (beta chain) was detected many times. The data were taken from a study of T cells in Graves' hyperthyroidism and ophthalmopathy. Lactation, pregnancy, other autoimmune disease or uncontrolled infection excluded patients. RNA transcripts were the template for amplifying TCR beta CDR3 regions. Initially, a first-round RT-PCR of the TCR CDR3 employed the HTBI primer set. TCRdb passed the multiplex PCR reads through MiXCR, listing each CDR3 protein once. The data show 350,000 to 400,000 distinct CDR3 sequences, about a fifth seen once. This sequence was found in a woman aged 18-35 years with Graves' hyperthyroidism. Sequenced input: blood.

The DNA for the CDR3 is TGTGCCAGCAGTTTATTGATGATGAACACTGAAGCTTTCTTT. Amino acid sequence: CASSLLMMNTEAFF. The J gene is TRBJ1-1, the V gene TRBV28, with D unclear. Looked up from germline, CDR1 is MDHEN and CDR2 is SYDVKM. The ends were cut back, 1 base at V and 0 bases at J, with 6 bases in the middle. The CDR3 is 14 residues long.